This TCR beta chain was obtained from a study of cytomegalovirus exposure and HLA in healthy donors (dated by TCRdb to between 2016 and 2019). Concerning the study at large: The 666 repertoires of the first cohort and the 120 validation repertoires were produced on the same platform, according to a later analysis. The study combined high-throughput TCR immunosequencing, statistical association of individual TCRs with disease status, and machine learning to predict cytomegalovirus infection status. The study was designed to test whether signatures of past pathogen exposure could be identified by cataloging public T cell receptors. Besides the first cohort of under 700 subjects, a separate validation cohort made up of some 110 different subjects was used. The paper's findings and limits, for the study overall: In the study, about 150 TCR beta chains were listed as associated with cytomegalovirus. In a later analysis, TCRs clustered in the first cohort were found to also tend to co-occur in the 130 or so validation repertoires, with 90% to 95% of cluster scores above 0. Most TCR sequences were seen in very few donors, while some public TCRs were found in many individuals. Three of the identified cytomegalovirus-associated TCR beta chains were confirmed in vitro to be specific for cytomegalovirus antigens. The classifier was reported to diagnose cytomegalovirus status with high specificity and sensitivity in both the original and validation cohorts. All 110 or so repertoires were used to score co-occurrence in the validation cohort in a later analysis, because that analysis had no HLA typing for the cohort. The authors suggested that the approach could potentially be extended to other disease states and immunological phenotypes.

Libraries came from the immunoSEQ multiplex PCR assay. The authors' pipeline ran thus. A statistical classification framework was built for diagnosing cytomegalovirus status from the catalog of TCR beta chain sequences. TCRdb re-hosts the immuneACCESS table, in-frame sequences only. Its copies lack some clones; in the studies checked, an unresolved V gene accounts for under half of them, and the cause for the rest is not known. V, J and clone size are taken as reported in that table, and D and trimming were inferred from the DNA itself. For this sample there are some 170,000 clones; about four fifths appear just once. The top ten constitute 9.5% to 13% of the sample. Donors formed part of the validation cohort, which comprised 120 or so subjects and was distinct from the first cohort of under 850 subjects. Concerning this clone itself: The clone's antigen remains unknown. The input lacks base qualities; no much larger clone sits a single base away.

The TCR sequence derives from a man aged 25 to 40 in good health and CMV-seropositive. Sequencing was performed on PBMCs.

Read as DNA, the sequence is TGTGCCAGCAGCTTAGCTGGCAGGGGCGTGAGCGAAGCTTTCTTT. This encodes CASSLAGRGVSEAFF. The V gene is TRBV7-2 and the J gene is TRBJ1-1; the D gene is possibly TRBD1, with 6 bases matching. From its cysteine to its phenylalanine, the CDR3 spans 15 amino acids. Here the CDR3 DNA is all that survives: 45 bases in frame from base 1. From a lookup of the germline V gene, CDR1 and CDR2 are SGHTA and FQGNSA. Trimming removed 0 bases from V and 8 bases from J, leaving 16 bases between the germline ends.